The rows below give T cell receptor beta chains drawn from one sample of a study of T cells after yellow fever vaccination. Via MiXCR, TCRdb re-called the 5' RACE reads, giving one row per CDR3 protein. Counted here are a few hundred thousand distinct CDR3 sequences, approximately 3.8% occurring once; the ten biggest clones make up around 22%. This sample comprised PBMCs, obtained on the day of the yellow fever booster vaccination. Source of these receptors: a man younger than 30 who received the YFV17D yellow fever vaccine. Each CDR3 is given with its conserved first and last residue. A D gene is named only where the DNA matches it firmly. Size tells how often a clone was seen (once, few, many) or the class of an expanded clone, and some rows leave it out.

V gene: TRBV20-1; clone size: many; D gene: -; J gene: TRBJ1-1; CDR3 length: 13; CDR3 protein: CSARAGTHTEAFF; CDR3 DNA: TGCAGTGCTCGGGCCGGGACTCACACTGAAGCTTTCTTT
V gene: TRBV7-9; clone size: many; D gene: -; J gene: TRBJ2-7; CDR3 length: 16; CDR3 protein: CASSLPSGRSSYEQYF; CDR3 DNA: TGTGCCAGCAGCTTACCGTCCGGTAGAAGCTCCTACGAGCAGTACTTC
V gene: TRBV7-9; clone size: many; D gene: -; J gene: TRBJ2-5; CDR3 length: 13; CDR3 protein: CASRRGGSETQYF; CDR3 DNA: TGTGCCAGCAGGAGAGGGGGATCAGAGACCCAGTACTTC
V gene: TRBV20-1; clone size: -; D gene: -; J gene: TRBJ2-3; CDR3 length: 14; CDR3 protein: CSAPVEGPQDTQYF; CDR3 DNA: TGCAGTGCCCCCGTGGAGGGGCCGCAAGATACGCAGTATTTT
V gene: TRBV7-2; clone size: many; D gene: TRBD1; J gene: TRBJ2-5; CDR3 length: 15; CDR3 protein: CASRSTGGGRETQYF; CDR3 DNA: TGTGCCAGCCGATCTACAGGGGGCGGCCGGGAGACCCAGTACTTC
V gene: TRBV19; clone size: -; D gene: TRBD1; J gene: TRBJ1-2; CDR3 length: 15; CDR3 protein: CASSASRGRMNGYTF; CDR3 DNA: TGTGCCAGTAGTGCAAGTAGGGGGCGAATGAATGGCTACACCTTC
V gene: TRBV4-1; clone size: few; D gene: TRBD1; J gene: TRBJ1-4; CDR3 length: 19; CDR3 protein: CASSPRPRDREGVVEKLFF; CDR3 DNA: TGCGCCAGCAGCCCCCGGCCCCGGGACAGGGAGGGGGTTGTTGAAAAACTGTTTTTT
V gene: TRBV6-6; clone size: -; D gene: -; J gene: TRBJ1-1; CDR3 length: 15; CDR3 protein: CASSYSDGGNTEAFF; CDR3 DNA: TGTGCCAGCAGTTACTCCGACGGGGGGAACACTGAAGCTTTCTTT
V gene: TRBV3-2; clone size: many; D gene: -; J gene: TRBJ1-2; CDR3 length: 18; CDR3 protein: CASSHSCGTAVEVYGYTF; CDR3 DNA: TGTGCCAGCAGCCATTCGTGCGGGACCGCGGTCGAGGTCTATGGCTACACCTTC
V gene: TRBV4-3; clone size: many; D gene: -; J gene: TRBJ2-6; CDR3 length: 19; CDR3 protein: CASSQDLDPRRSGANVLTF; CDR3 DNA: TGCGCCAGCAGCCAAGATCTCGACCCCAGACGCTCTGGGGCCAACGTCCTGACTTTC
V gene: TRBV3-1; clone size: many; D gene: -; J gene: TRBJ2-7; CDR3 length: 16; CDR3 protein: CASSPYLGTFQGEQYF; CDR3 DNA: TGTGCCAGCAGCCCGTATCTAGGGACCTTTCAGGGCGAGCAGTACTTC
V gene: TRBV5-5; clone size: -; D gene: TRBD2; J gene: TRBJ2-3; CDR3 length: 16; CDR3 protein: CASSPSSGVNTDTQYF; CDR3 DNA: TGTGCCAGCAGTCCTTCTAGCGGGGTAAACACAGATACGCAGTATTTT
V gene: TRBV30; clone size: -; D gene: -; J gene: TRBJ2-1; CDR3 length: 13; CDR3 protein: CAYWRGTSNEQFF; CDR3 DNA: TGTGCCTACTGGCGGGGGACAAGTAATGAGCAGTTCTTC
V gene: TRBV12-3/TRBV12-4; clone size: few; D gene: -; J gene: TRBJ1-1; CDR3 length: 14; CDR3 protein: CASSLDTQNTEAFF; CDR3 DNA: TGTGCCAGCAGTTTAGACACACAGAACACTGAAGCTTTCTTT
V gene: TRBV12-3/TRBV12-4; clone size: few; D gene: TRBD2; J gene: TRBJ2-1; CDR3 length: 17; CDR3 protein: CASSLSGGARGYNEQFF; CDR3 DNA: TGTGCCAGCAGTTTATCCGGGGGGGCCCGGGGGTACAATGAGCAGTTCTTC
V gene: TRBV10-3; clone size: few; D gene: TRBD2; J gene: TRBJ2-1; CDR3 length: 16; CDR3 protein: CAISPSGGVSYNEQFF; CDR3 DNA: TGTGCCATCAGCCCGAGCGGGGGGGTCTCCTACAATGAGCAGTTCTTC
V gene: TRBV19; clone size: few; D gene: -; J gene: TRBJ1-2; CDR3 length: 13; CDR3 protein: CASQSGQPSGYTF; CDR3 DNA: TGTGCCAGTCAATCAGGACAGCCTTCTGGCTACACCTTC
V gene: TRBV28; clone size: -; D gene: -; J gene: TRBJ1-2; CDR3 length: 11; CDR3 protein: CACRELDGYTF; CDR3 DNA: TGTGCCTGCAGGGAGCTGGACGGCTACACCTTC
V gene: TRBV5-1; clone size: many; D gene: TRBD2; J gene: TRBJ2-1; CDR3 length: 18; CDR3 protein: CASSWPGREVSPYNEQFF; CDR3 DNA: TGCGCCAGCAGCTGGCCCGGGAGGGAGGTTTCTCCCTACAATGAGCAGTTCTTC
V gene: TRBV15; clone size: many; D gene: -; J gene: TRBJ1-4; CDR3 length: 15; CDR3 protein: CATKKQETTNEKLFF; CDR3 DNA: TGTGCCACCAAGAAACAGGAGACAACTAATGAAAAACTGTTTTTT
V gene: TRBV12-3/TRBV12-4; clone size: many; D gene: TRBD2; J gene: TRBJ2-3; CDR3 length: 18; CDR3 protein: CASSRDWASGGATDTQYF; CDR3 DNA: TGTGCCAGCAGTCGCGACTGGGCTAGCGGGGGGGCTACAGATACGCAGTATTTT
V gene: TRBV6-2/TRBV6-3; clone size: many; D gene: -; J gene: TRBJ1-1; CDR3 length: 13; CDR3 protein: CASSFSVPNEAFF; CDR3 DNA: TGTGCCAGCAGTTTTTCGGTTCCCAATGAAGCTTTCTTT
V gene: TRBV7-2; clone size: many; D gene: -; J gene: TRBJ2-6; CDR3 length: 15; CDR3 protein: CASSSAPSGANVLTF; CDR3 DNA: TGTGCCAGCAGCTCTGCCCCCTCTGGGGCCAACGTCCTGACTTTC
V gene: TRBV29-1; clone size: many; D gene: -; J gene: TRBJ1-2; CDR3 length: 12; CDR3 protein: CSVPSLFDGYTF; CDR3 DNA: TGCAGCGTTCCTTCTCTTTTTGATGGCTACACCTTC
V gene: TRBV6-2/TRBV6-3; clone size: many; D gene: -; J gene: TRBJ2-5; CDR3 length: 13; CDR3 protein: CASSSDYQETQYF; CDR3 DNA: TGTGCCAGCAGTTCGGACTATCAAGAGACCCAGTACTTC
V gene: TRBV5-1; clone size: -; D gene: TRBD2; J gene: TRBJ2-3; CDR3 length: 18; CDR3 protein: CASSPESTSGGFADTQYF; CDR3 DNA: TGCGCCAGCAGCCCCGAAAGTACTAGCGGGGGGTTCGCAGATACGCAGTATTTT
V gene: TRBV6-2/TRBV6-3; clone size: few; D gene: -; J gene: TRBJ2-3; CDR3 length: 14; CDR3 protein: CASSTRLPTDTQYF; CDR3 DNA: TGTGCCAGCAGCACCCGACTTCCCACAGATACGCAGTATTTT
V gene: TRBV5-4; clone size: few; D gene: TRBD2; J gene: TRBJ2-2; CDR3 length: 15; CDR3 protein: CASWYSGGYTGELFF; CDR3 DNA: TGTGCCAGCTGGTACAGCGGGGGGTACACCGGGGAGCTGTTTTTT
V gene: TRBV6-5; clone size: many; D gene: -; J gene: TRBJ1-1; CDR3 length: 17; CDR3 protein: CASSYVAQVGGFTEAFF; CDR3 DNA: TGTGCCAGCAGTTACGTGGCCCAGGTGGGTGGGTTCACTGAAGCTTTCTTT
V gene: TRBV7-2; clone size: few; D gene: TRBD1; J gene: TRBJ1-2; CDR3 length: 17; CDR3 protein: CASSLVRQGEDSYGYTF; CDR3 DNA: TGTGCCAGCAGCTTAGTAAGACAGGGTGAAGATTCTTATGGCTACACCTTC
V gene: TRBV6-6; clone size: many; D gene: TRBD1; J gene: TRBJ1-2; CDR3 length: 14; CDR3 protein: CASSHGTANYGYTF; CDR3 DNA: TGTGCCAGCAGTCACGGGACAGCTAACTATGGCTACACCTTC
V gene: TRBV4-3; clone size: -; D gene: TRBD1; J gene: TRBJ1-2; CDR3 length: 16; CDR3 protein: CASSQEEGTGAYGYTF; CDR3 DNA: TGCGCCAGCAGCCAAGAAGAGGGGACAGGGGCCTATGGCTACACCTTC
V gene: TRBV19; clone size: many; D gene: -; J gene: TRBJ2-1; CDR3 length: 15; CDR3 protein: CASRVQGNPLLEQFF; CDR3 DNA: TGTGCCAGTAGGGTACAGGGAAATCCGCTGCTGGAGCAGTTCTTC
V gene: TRBV7-9; clone size: many; D gene: -; J gene: TRBJ2-2; CDR3 length: 16; CDR3 protein: CASSLRRGLETGELFF; CDR3 DNA: TGTGCCAGCAGCCTCCGCAGGGGACTCGAAACCGGGGAGCTGTTTTTT
V gene: TRBV12-3/TRBV12-4; clone size: many; D gene: -; J gene: TRBJ2-5; CDR3 length: 13; CDR3 protein: CASSFSGWETQYF; CDR3 DNA: TGTGCCAGCAGTTTTTCGGGGTGGGAGACCCAGTACTTC
V gene: TRBV15; clone size: many; D gene: -; J gene: TRBJ2-3; CDR3 length: 16; CDR3 protein: CATSRDEGRVTDTQYF; CDR3 DNA: TGTGCCACCAGCAGAGATGAAGGGAGAGTCACAGATACGCAGTATTTT
V gene: TRBV6-2/TRBV6-3; clone size: few; D gene: -; J gene: TRBJ1-6; CDR3 length: 12; CDR3 protein: CASSYSNAPLHF; CDR3 DNA: TGTGCCAGCAGTTACTCGAATGCACCCCTCCACTTT
V gene: TRBV18; clone size: many; D gene: -; J gene: TRBJ2-4; CDR3 length: 8; CDR3 protein: CASSPRYF; CDR3 DNA: TGTGCCAGCTCACCACGATACTTC
V gene: TRBV4-1; clone size: many; D gene: TRBD1; J gene: TRBJ2-7; CDR3 length: 15; CDR3 protein: CASSQGQGFLYEQYF; CDR3 DNA: TGCGCCAGCAGCCAGGGACAGGGCTTCCTATACGAGCAGTACTTC
V gene: TRBV28; clone size: -; D gene: -; J gene: TRBJ1-5; CDR3 length: 17; CDR3 protein: CASSPGDPGGSNQPQHF; CDR3 DNA: TGTGCCAGCAGCCCCGGGGATCCGGGGGGTAGCAATCAGCCCCAGCATTTT
V gene: TRBV29-1; clone size: few; D gene: -; J gene: TRBJ2-1; CDR3 length: 13; CDR3 protein: CSVGQDNYNEQFF; CDR3 DNA: TGCAGCGTTGGACAGGACAATTACAATGAGCAGTTCTTC
V gene: TRBV7-6; clone size: many; D gene: -; J gene: TRBJ2-1; CDR3 length: 15; CDR3 protein: CASSLGSHGRYEQFF; CDR3 DNA: TGTGCCAGCAGCTTAGGAAGTCATGGACGCTATGAGCAGTTCTTC
V gene: TRBV6-5; clone size: -; D gene: TRBD1; J gene: TRBJ1-3; CDR3 length: 14; CDR3 protein: CASSRGQGGLTIYF; CDR3 DNA: TGTGCCAGCAGTAGGGGACAGGGTGGACTCACCATATATTTT
V gene: TRBV6-5; clone size: many; D gene: TRBD1; J gene: TRBJ2-4; CDR3 length: 18; CDR3 protein: CASSYGHGQGRAKNIQYF; CDR3 DNA: TGTGCCAGCAGTTACGGACACGGACAGGGAAGGGCCAAAAACATTCAGTACTTC
V gene: TRBV4-3; clone size: many; D gene: -; J gene: TRBJ2-2; CDR3 length: 15; CDR3 protein: CASSLNPASAGELFF; CDR3 DNA: TGCGCCAGCAGCCTCAATCCCGCGTCGGCCGGGGAGCTGTTTTTT